This TCR beta chain stems from a study of blood T cells in healthy people across ages. From germline, CDR1 is SGHRS and CDR2 YFSETQ. The V and J ends lost 4 bases and 5 bases, in that order; junction bases with no gene match: 7. The CDR3 has 14 residues. A second roughly 7 to 12 cycle PCR used barcoded and J-beta primers. TCRdb reprocessed the 5' RACE reads with MiXCR, giving one entry per CDR3 protein. Altogether 1.5 million to 2 million distinct CDR3 sequences are present, 28% being singletons, with the ten largest covering around 7.7%. The table lists this clonotype with many counts. V and J are TRBV5-1 and TRBJ2-5; TRBD1 matches 8 bases. Sequencing was carried out using blood. The receptor was isolated from a woman aged 25 to 45 in good health. Here the CDR3 DNA reads TGCGCCAGCAGCCCGACAGGGGCCGGGGAGACCCAGTACTTC. It is translated as CASSPTGAGETQYF.